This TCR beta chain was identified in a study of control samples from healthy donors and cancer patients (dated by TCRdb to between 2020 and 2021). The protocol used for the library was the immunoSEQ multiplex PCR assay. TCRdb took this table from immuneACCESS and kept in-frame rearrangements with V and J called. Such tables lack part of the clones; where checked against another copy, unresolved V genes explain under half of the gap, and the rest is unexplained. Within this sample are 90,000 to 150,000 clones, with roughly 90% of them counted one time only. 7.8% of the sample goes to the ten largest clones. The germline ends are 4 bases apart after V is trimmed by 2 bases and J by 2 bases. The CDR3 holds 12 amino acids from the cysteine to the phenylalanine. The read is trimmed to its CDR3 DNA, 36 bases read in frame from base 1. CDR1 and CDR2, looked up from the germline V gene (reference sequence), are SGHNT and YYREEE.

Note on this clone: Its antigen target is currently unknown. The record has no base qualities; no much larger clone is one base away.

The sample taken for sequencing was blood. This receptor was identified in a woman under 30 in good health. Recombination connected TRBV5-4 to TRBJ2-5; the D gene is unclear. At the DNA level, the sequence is TGTGCCAGCAGCTTAGGGCAAGAGACCCAGTACTTC. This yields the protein CASSLGQETQYF.